The 11 T cell receptor beta chains below all came from one sample that was sequenced in a study of cytotoxic CD8 clonotypes in ibrutinib-treated CLL (dated by TCRdb to 2020 to 2022). This specimen's time point label, interpreted: about eleven months on ibrutinib. Libraries were made using the immunoSEQ multiplex PCR assay. As stored in TCRdb, this immuneACCESS dataset retains in-frame rearrangements with V and J assigned. A fraction of the clones does not appear; measured against another copy, unresolved V genes explain less than half of the discrepancy, and the remainder lacks a known reason. Here the sample has 110,000 to 150,000 clones; 70% to 80% occur a single time. Jointly, the top ten make up approximately 30% of the sample. The sequencing here drew on PBMCs, taken after 12 months of ibrutinib treatment. These receptors all come from a human donor with chronic lymphocytic leukemia.

This sequence joins TRBV6-5 and TRBJ2-3; 7 nucleotides line up with TRBD2. Trimming removed 2 bases from V and 4 bases from J; junction bases left unmatched: 3. The length of the CDR3 is 14 residues. Germline-derived CDR1 and CDR2 are MNHEY and SVGAGI. In nucleotides, the CDR3 is TGTGCCAGCAGTTACCTCGGGGGGTCAGATACGCAGTATTTT. Residues: CASSYLGGSDTQYF.

The chain combines TRBV6-4 with TRBJ2-3; TRBD2 matches 14 bases. The CDR3 extends over 14 amino acids. The trim removed 0 bases at V and 13 bases at J, leaving 3 bases unmatched. CDR1 is MRHNA and CDR2 is SNTAGT in the germline V gene. The CDR3 loop reads CASSDSTSGGAKYF. CDR3 DNA sequence: TGTGCCAGCAGTGACTCGACTAGCGGGGGGGCCAAGTATTTT.

V gene TRBV10-3 combines with J gene TRBJ2-3, with TRBD2 as a possible D gene (6 bases). V lost 8 bases to trimming and J lost 1 base, with 13 bases between them. CDR3 length equals 14 residues. CDR1 is ENHRY, CDR2 SYGVKD, per germline. CDR3 residues: CAIARLDRTDTQYF. CDR3 nucleotide sequence: TGTGCCATCGCTAGACTAGACCGCACAGATACGCAGTATTTT.

This clone was seen a few times. The rearrangement joins TRBV28 to TRBJ1-2; D call uncertain. The V end was cut by 3 bases, the J end by 3 bases, with 11 bases between. This CDR3 has 14 amino acids. Germline loops: CDR1 MDHEN, CDR2 SYDVKM. CDR3 region: CASSFWGSDYGYTF. CDR3 bases: TGTGCCAGCAGTTTTTGGGGATCAGACTATGGCTACACCTTC.

This chain links TRBV7-6 with TRBJ2-1; a weak D match, TRBD2 (5 bases). The V and J ends lost 5 bases and 0 bases respectively, with 14 bases between them. CDR1 and CDR2 (germline): SGHVS, FNYEAQ. The CDR3 is 16 residues long. CDR3 bases: TGTGCCAGCAGCGCAAACCGGGGTTCCTCCTACAATGAGCAGTTCTTC. It specifies CASSANRGSSYNEQFF.

The rearrangement joins TRBV30 to TRBJ2-1; a possible D gene is TRBD2 (6 bases). The CDR3 spans 17 residues. Trimming removed 2 bases from V and 4 bases from J, with 21 bases in between. CDR1 and CDR2 (germline): GTSNPN, SVGIG (reference sequence). CDR3 nucleotides: TGTGCCTGGAGTCCTGTCGGGAGCGTGGGAGTATACAATGAGCAGTTCTTC. Translated, it gives CAWSPVGSVGVYNEQFF.

The CDR3 sequence is CASREGQGKGAQHF. Written as DNA, the CDR3 is TGTGCCAGTAGGGAGGGACAGGGTAAAGGGGCCCAGCATTTT. The chain joins TRBV19 to TRBJ1-5, with 9 bases fitting TRBD1. This CDR3 has 14 residues. V shed 6 bases, J shed 11 bases, and the junction held 11 bases outside the gene matches. From germline, CDR1 is LNHDA and CDR2 SQIVND (reference sequence).

The V call is TRBV9, the J call TRBJ2-1; D unresolved. CDR1 SGDLS and CDR2 YYNGEE come from the germline V gene. This CDR3 comprises 13 residues. The V end was cut by 0 bases, the J end by 2 bases, with 3 bases between. The CDR3 reads CASSVGAYNEQFF. CDR3 sequence (DNA): TGTGCCAGCAGCGTAGGAGCCTACAATGAGCAGTTCTTC.

The chain uses TRBV9 and TRBJ1-2; D is possibly TRBD1 (5 bases). V was pared by 3 bases and J by 0 bases, with 12 bases between. The CDR3 has 15 residues. CDR1 is SGDLS, CDR2 YYNGEE, per germline. The CDR3: CASSETESPNYGYTF. In DNA form, the CDR3 reads TGTGCCAGCAGCGAGACAGAATCCCCTAACTATGGCTACACCTTC.

This sequence joins TRBV6-1 and TRBJ2-7; D remains unclear. Trimming took 3 bases from V and 1 from J, leaving 7 bases between them. Per the germline V gene, CDR1 is MNHNS and CDR2 is SASEGT. This CDR3 region has 13 residues. CDR3 protein: CASSEYGSYEQYF. For the CDR3, the DNA is TGTGCCAGCAGTGAGTACGGATCCTACGAGCAGTACTTC.

The chain couples TRBV29-1 to TRBJ1-1; TRBD1 matches 8 bases. The CDR3 consists of 14 residues. V trimming: 6 bases; J trimming: 1 base; junction bases outside the gene matches: 7. The germline V gene encodes CDR1 SQVTM and CDR2 ANQGSEA. CDR3 sequence: CSVAGGTGNTEAFF. CDR3 sequence (DNA): TGCAGCGTGGCAGGGGGGACAGGGAACACTGAAGCTTTCTTT.